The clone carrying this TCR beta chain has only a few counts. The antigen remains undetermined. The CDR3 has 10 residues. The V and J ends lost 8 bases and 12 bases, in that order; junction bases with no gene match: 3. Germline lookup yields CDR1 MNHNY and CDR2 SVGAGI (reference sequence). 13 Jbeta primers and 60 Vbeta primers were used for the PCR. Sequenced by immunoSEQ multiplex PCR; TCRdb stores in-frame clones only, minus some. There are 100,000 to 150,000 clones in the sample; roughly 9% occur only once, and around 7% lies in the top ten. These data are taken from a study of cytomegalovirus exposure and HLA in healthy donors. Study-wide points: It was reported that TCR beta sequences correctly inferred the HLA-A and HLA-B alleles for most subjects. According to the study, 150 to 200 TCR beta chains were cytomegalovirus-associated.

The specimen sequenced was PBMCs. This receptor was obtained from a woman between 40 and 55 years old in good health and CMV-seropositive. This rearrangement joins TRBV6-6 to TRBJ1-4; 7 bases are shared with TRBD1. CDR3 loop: CASGTGELFF. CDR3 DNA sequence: TGTGCCAGCGGCACAGGGGAACTGTTTTTT.